The next 9 T cell receptor beta chains were all read from a single sample in a study of cytomegalovirus exposure and HLA in healthy donors. It was with 60 Vbeta and 13 Jbeta primers that the PCR ran. The data were produced by immunoSEQ multiplex PCR, yet TCRdb's version contains in-frame clones alone and is incomplete. The repertoire includes approximately 130,000 clones, 75% of them detected once, and around 2.9% sits in the top ten. The sequencing input was PBMCs. Receptors were obtained from a man aged 25-45 years in good health and CMV-seronegative.

CDR3 sequence (DNA): TGCAGCGTTGAAGATACCGGGACTCCCGGTCTCACAGATACGCAGTATTTT. The encoded protein is CSVEDTGTPGLTDTQYF. The V call is TRBV29-1, the J call TRBJ2-3; a possible D gene is TRBD2 (6 bases). Between the trimmed V and J ends, which lost 0 bases and 2 bases, there was a span of 18 bases. CDR1 is SQVTM and CDR2 is ANQGSEA in the germline V gene. The CDR3 sequence is 17 residues long.

V usage is TRBV5-6 and J usage is TRBJ2-1; TRBD1 agrees at 7 bases. The V gene end was trimmed by 4 bases and the J gene end by 4 bases; junction bases not matched to a gene: 8. Looked up from germline, CDR1 is SGHDT and CDR2 is YYEEEE. CDR3 size: 15 residues. CDR3: CASSVVGQRYNEQFF. CDR3 in DNA: TGTGCCAGCAGCGTCGTGGGACAGCGATACAATGAGCAGTTCTTC.

This chain links TRBV27 with TRBJ1-1; TRBD1 agrees at 9 bases. The germline V gene encodes CDR1 MNHEY and CDR2 SMNVEV (reference sequence). CDR3 length: 15 residues. Trimming cost V 5 bases and J 4 bases; bases outside gene matches: 8. In DNA form, the CDR3 reads TGTGCCAGCAGTCCAATACAGGGGGCGATCACTGAAGCTTTCTTT. It translates to CASSPIQGAITEAFF.

The chain recombines TRBV19 with TRBJ2-7; a weak D match, TRBD2 (5 bases). With 3 bases removed from V and 0 bases from J, the gap between germline ends came to 12 bases. There are 15 residues in the CDR3. The germline V gene has CDR1 LNHDA and CDR2 SQIVND (reference sequence). DNA of the CDR3: TGTGCCAGTAGTATTTTCAGCGGTACCTCCTACGAGCAGTACTTC. It yields the protein CASSIFSGTSYEQYF.

The chain links TRBV29-1 to TRBJ2-1, with TRBD2 as a possible D gene (5 bases). V was shortened by 8 bases and J by 7 bases, with 30 bases between the two germline ends. Germline CDR1 and CDR2: SQVTM and ANQGSEA. This CDR3 is 17 amino acids long. In DNA, the CDR3 is TGCAGCCTTTTGGGAGCAGGACCTCGAGGGTTTGGTAATGAGCAGTTCTTC. Translation gives CSLLGAGPRGFGNEQFF.

This chain joins TRBV5-1 and TRBJ2-7; the D is unclear. The germline V and J ends were trimmed by 4 bases and 2 bases, with 16 bases remaining between them. The germline CDR1 and CDR2 sequences are SGHRS and YFSETQ. The CDR3 has 15 amino acids. CDR3 DNA sequence: TGCGCCAGCAGCCACACTACCGGGTCGACCTACGAGCAGTACTTC. As protein: CASSHTTGSTYEQYF.

V is TRBV18 and J is TRBJ1-1; D ambiguous. The CDR3 loop spans 14 amino acids. The germline CDR1 and CDR2 sequences are KGHSH and LQKENI. V was cut by 3 bases and J by 3 bases, with 11 bases left in between. CDR3 residues: CASSPQQRDTEAFF. Here the CDR3 DNA reads TGTGCCAGCTCACCTCAACAGAGGGACACTGAAGCTTTCTTT.

This clone was seen once. This chain uses TRBV7-3 with TRBJ2-2; D not resolved. Trimming left V 5 bases short and J 5 bases short, with 6 bases between. Germline CDR1 is SGHTA and CDR2 is FQGTGA. The CDR3 totals 12 residues. The CDR3 spells CASSPPTGELFF. Here the CDR3 DNA reads TGTGCCAGCAGCCCCCCGACCGGGGAGCTGTTTTTT.

The V call is TRBV9, the J call TRBJ2-6; 7 bases are a match to TRBD2. This CDR3 has 16 amino acids. Trimming cost V 2 bases and J 2 bases; bases outside gene matches: 4. Germline CDR1 SGDLS, CDR2 YYNGEE. Here the CDR3 reads CASSVWGRAGANVLTF. In DNA, the CDR3 is TGTGCCAGCAGCGTTTGGGGGAGGGCTGGGGCCAACGTCCTGACTTTC.